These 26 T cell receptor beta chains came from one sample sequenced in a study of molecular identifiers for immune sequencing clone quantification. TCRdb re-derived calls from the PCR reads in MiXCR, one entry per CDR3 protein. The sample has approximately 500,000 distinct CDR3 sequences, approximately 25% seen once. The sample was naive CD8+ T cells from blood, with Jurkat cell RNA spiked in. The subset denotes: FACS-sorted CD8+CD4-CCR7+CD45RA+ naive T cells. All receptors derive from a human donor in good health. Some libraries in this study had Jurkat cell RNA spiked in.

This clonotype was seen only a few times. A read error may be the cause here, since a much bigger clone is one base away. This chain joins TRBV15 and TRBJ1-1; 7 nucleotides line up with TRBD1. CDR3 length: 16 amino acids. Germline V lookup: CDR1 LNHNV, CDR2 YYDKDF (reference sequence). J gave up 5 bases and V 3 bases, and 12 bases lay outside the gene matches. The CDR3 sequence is CATSSETGILRTEAFF. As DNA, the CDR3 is TGTGCCACCAGCAGCGAGACAGGGATTCTTCGAACTGAAGCTTTCTTT.

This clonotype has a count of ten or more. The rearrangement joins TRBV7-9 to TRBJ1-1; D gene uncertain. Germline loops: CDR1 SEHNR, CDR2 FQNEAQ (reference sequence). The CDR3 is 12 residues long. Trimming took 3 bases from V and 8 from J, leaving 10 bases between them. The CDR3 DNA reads TGTGCCAGCAGCTTGGGGAGCTCAGAAGCTTTCTTT. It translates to CASSLGSSEAFF.

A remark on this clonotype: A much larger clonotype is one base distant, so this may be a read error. This CDR3 reads CASSLIGGSNTEAFF. The CDR3 nucleotides read TGTGCCAGCAGTTTGATTGGGGGCTCGAACACTGAAGCTTTCTTT. V is TRBV12-3 or TRBV12-4 and J is TRBJ1-1; possibly TRBD1 for D (6 bases). Trimming pared 3 bases from V and 1 base from J, leaving 12 bases between. This CDR3 contains 15 residues.

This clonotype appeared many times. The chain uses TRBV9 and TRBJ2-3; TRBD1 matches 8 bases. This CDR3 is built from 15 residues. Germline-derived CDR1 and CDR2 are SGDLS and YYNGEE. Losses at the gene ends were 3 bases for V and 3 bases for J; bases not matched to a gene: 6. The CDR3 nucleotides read TGTGCCAGCAGCGCCAGGGGGCGTTGGACAGATACGCAGTATTTT. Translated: CASSARGRWTDTQYF.

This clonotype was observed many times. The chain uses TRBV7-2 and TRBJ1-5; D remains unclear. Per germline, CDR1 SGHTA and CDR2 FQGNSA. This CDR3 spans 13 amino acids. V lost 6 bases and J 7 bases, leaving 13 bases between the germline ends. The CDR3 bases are TGTGCCAGCAGTGGCTATGCGGGCCAGCCCCAGCATTTT. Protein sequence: CASSGYAGQPQHF.

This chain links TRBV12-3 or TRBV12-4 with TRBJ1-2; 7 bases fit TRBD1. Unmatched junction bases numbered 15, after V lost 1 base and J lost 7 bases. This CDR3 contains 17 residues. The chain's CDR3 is CASSLGQGPALVGGYTF. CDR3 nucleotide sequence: TGTGCCAGCAGTTTAGGACAGGGCCCCGCTTTGGTAGGTGGCTACACCTTC.

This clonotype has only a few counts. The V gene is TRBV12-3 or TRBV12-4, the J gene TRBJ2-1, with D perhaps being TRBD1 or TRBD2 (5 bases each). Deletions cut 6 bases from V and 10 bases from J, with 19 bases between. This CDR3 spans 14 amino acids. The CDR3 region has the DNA TGTGCCAGCAGCACCGGGGCCATCCCCCAGGAGCAGTTCTTC. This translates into CASSTGAIPQEQFF.

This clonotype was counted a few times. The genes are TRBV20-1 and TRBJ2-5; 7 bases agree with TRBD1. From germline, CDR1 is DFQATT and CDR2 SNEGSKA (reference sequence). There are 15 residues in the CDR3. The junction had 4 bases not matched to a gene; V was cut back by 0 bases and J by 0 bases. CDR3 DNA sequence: TGCAGTGCTAGAGATCAGGACAGGTACCAAGAGACCCAGTACTTC. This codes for CSARDQDRYQETQYF.

The DNA of the CDR3 is TGTGCCTGGAGTGTACTGGCAGGGGGCCAAGAGACCCAGTACTTC. Amino acid sequence: CAWSVLAGGQETQYF. The rearrangement uses TRBV30 and TRBJ2-5; TRBD1 matches at 7 bases. From germline, CDR1 is GTSNPN and CDR2 SVGIG (reference sequence). The junction had 5 bases not matched to a gene; V was cut back by 0 bases and J by 1 base. The length of the CDR3 is 15 residues.

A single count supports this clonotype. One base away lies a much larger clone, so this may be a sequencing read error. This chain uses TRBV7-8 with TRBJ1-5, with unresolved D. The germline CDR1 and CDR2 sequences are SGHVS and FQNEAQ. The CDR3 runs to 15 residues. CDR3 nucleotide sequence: TGTGCCAGCAGCCCGCGGCAAGAGGGCAATCGGCCCCAGCATTTT. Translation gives CASSPRQEGNRPQHF.

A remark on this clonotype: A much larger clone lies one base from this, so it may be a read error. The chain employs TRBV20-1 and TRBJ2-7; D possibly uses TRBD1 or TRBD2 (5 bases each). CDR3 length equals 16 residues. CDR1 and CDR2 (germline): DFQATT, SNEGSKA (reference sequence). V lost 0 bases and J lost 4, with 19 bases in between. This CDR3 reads CSARDLRGALTYEQYF. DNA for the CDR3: TGCAGTGCTAGAGATCTACGAGGGGCTTTAACGTACGAGCAGTACTTC.

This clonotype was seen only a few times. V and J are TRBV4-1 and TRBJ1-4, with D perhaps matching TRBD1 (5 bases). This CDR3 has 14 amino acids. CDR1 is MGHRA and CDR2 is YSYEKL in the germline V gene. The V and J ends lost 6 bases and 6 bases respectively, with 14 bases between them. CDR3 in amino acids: CASSTLDIDEKLFF. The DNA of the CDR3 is TGCGCCAGCAGTACACTGGACATCGATGAAAAACTGTTTTTT.

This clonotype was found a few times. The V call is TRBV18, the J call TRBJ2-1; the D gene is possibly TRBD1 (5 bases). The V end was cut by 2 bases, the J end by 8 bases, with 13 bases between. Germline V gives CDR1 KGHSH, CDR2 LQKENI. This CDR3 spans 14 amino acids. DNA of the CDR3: TGTGCCAGCTCACCAGAGACAGCCTTTGATGAGCAGTTCTTC. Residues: CASSPETAFDEQFF.

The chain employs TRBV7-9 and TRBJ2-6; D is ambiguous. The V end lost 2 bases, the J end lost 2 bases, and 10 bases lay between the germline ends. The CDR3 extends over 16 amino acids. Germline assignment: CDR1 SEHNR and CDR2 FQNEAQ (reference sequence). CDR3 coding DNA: TGTGCCAGCAGCTTATTGGTGGTCCCTGGGGCCAACGTCCTGACTTTC. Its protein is CASSLLVVPGANVLTF.

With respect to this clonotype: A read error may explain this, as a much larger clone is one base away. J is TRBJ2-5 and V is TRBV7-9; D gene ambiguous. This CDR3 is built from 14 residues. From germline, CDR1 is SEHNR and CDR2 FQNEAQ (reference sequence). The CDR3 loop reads CASSKVQVQATQYF. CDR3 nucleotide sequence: TGTGCCAGCAGCAAAGTCCAGGTTCAAGCGACCCAGTACTTC.

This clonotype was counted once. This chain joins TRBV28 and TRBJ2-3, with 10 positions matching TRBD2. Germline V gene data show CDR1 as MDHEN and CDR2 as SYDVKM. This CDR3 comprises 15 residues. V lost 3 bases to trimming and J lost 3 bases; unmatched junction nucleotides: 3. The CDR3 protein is CASSFRGLATDTQYF. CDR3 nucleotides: TGTGCCAGCAGTTTCAGGGGACTAGCGACAGATACGCAGTATTTT.

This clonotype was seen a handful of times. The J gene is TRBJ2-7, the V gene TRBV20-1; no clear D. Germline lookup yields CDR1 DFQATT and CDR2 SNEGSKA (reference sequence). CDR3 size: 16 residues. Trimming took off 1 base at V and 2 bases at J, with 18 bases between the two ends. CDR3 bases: TGCAGTGCTAGAGCCCCCCGAGGCAGCCAAACCTACGAGCAGTACTTC. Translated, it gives CSARAPRGSQTYEQYF.

CDR3 sequence: CASSYSKLAGVQDEQFF. The CDR3 coding sequence is TGTGCCAGCAGTTACTCGAAACTAGCGGGAGTTCAGGATGAGCAGTTCTTC. V is TRBV6-2 or TRBV6-3 and J is TRBJ2-1; 11 bases align to TRBD2. The germline V gene encodes CDR1 MNHEY and CDR2 SVGEGT. The CDR3 has 17 amino acids. The J segment lost 8 bases and the V segment lost 0 bases, leaving 9 bases of the junction unmatched.

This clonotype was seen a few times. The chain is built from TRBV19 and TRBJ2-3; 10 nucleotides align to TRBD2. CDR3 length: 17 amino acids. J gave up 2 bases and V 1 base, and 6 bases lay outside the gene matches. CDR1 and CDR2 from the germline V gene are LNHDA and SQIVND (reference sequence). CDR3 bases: TGTGCCAGTAGTATAGCTAGCGGGGGCCTCCTCACAGATACGCAGTATTTT. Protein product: CASSIASGGLLTDTQYF.

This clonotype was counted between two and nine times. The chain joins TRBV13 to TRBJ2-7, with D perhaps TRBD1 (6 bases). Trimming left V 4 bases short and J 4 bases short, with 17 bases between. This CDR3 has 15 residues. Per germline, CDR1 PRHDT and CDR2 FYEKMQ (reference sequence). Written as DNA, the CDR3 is TGTGCCAGCAGCTCGACCAGGGGCAGGCCATACGAGCAGTACTTC. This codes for CASSSTRGRPYEQYF.

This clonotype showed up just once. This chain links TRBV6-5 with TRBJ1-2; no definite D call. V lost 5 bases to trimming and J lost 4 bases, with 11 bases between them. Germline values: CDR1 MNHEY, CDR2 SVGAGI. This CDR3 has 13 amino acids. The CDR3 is CASSPQVSYGYTF. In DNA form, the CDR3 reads TGTGCCAGCAGTCCCCAGGTTTCCTATGGCTACACCTTC.

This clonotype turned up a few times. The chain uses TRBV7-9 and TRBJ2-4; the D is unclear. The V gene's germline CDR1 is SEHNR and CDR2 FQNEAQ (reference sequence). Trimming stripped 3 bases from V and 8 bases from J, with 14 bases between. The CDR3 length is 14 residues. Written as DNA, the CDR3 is TGTGCCAGCAGCTTGCAGGCCAACTGGGACATTCAGTACTTC. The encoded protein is CASSLQANWDIQYF.

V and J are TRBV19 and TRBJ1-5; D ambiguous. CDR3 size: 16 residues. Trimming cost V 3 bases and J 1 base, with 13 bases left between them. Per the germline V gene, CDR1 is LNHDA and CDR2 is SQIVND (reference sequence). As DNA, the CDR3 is TGTGCCAGTAGTATTGCGGAGAGCCTCAGCAATCAGCCCCAGCATTTT. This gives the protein CASSIAESLSNQPQHF.

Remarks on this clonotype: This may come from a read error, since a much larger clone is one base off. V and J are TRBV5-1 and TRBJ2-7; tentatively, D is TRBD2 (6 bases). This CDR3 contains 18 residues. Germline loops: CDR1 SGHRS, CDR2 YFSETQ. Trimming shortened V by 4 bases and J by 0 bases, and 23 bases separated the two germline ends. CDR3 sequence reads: CASSQSKDPRRGSYEQYF. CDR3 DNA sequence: TGCGCCAGCAGCCAATCTAAAGACCCGAGGAGGGGCTCCTACGAGCAGTACTTC. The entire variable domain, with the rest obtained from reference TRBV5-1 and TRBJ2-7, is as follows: KAGVTQTPRYLIKTRGQQVTLSCSPISGHRSVSWYQQTPGQGLQFLFEYFSETQRNKGNFPGRFSGRQFSNSRSEMNVSTLELGDSALYLCASSQSKDPRRGSYEQYFGPGTRLTVT.

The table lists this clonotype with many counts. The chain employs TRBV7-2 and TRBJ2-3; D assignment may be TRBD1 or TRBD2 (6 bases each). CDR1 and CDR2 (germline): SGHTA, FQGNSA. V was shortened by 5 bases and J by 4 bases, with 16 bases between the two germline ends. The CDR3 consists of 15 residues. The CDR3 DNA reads TGTGCCAGCAGCCCAGGGGTAGTAGCGGCAGATACGCAGTATTTT. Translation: CASSPGVVAADTQYF.

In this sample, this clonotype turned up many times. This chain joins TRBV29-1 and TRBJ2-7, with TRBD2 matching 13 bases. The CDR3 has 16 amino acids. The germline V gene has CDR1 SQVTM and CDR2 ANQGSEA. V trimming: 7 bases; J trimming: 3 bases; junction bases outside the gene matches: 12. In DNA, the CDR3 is TGCAGCGCCCGTGGGACTAGCGGGAAAAAGTTCTACGAGCAGTACTTC. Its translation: CSARGTSGKKFYEQYF.